These T cell receptor beta chains were read from a single sample in a study of T cell responses to AZD1222 COVID-19 vaccine. Method: immunoSEQ multiplex PCR; TCRdb's copy keeps in-frame clones and lacks some. This sample carries about 92,000 clones, more than 75% of them seen once, and the ten largest clones take 10% to 13%. The source was peripheral blood, collected on day 0 of AZD1222 vaccination. These receptors were taken from an adult in good health. The CDR3 runs from the conserved cysteine through the conserved F or W. The order of the fields is V gene, clone size, J gene, D gene, CDR3 protein, CDR3 DNA. A D gene is named only where the DNA matches it firmly. Only some rows state a clone size, as once, few, many or a class for expanded clones.

V: TRBV18
size: .
J: TRBJ1-5
D: .
CDR3: CASSRGGNQPQHF
DNA: TGTGCCAGCTCACGGGGAGGCAATCAGCCCCAGCATTTT

V: TRBV7-8
size: few
J: TRBJ1-6
D: .
CDR3: CASSPTAVTSPLHF
DNA: TGTGCCAGCAGCCCGACGGCAGTAACTTCACCCCTCCACTTT

V: TRBV3-1/TRBV3-2
size: .
J: TRBJ1-6
D: .
CDR3: CASSQVLASNSPLHF
DNA: TGTGCCAGCAGCCAAGTACTGGCCTCAAATTCACCCCTCCACTTT

V: TRBV15
size: .
J: TRBJ2-2
D: .
CDR3: CATSRDPPHRERNTGELFF
DNA: TGTGCCACCAGCAGAGACCCTCCCCACAGGGAAAGAAACACCGGGGAGCTGTTTTTT

V: TRBV7-2
size: .
J: TRBJ2-3
D: .
CDR3: CASSNRLSNRDTQYF
DNA: TGTGCCAGCAGCAATAGACTCAGCAATCGAGATACGCAGTATTTT

V: TRBV12-3/TRBV12-4
size: .
J: TRBJ2-7
D: .
CDR3: CASSSGAGEQYF
DNA: TGTGCCAGCAGTTCTGGGGCGGGGGAGCAGTACTTC

V: TRBV18
size: .
J: TRBJ1-1
D: .
CDR3: CASSLDRNTEAFF
DNA: TGTGCCAGCTCCCTTGACAGGAACACTGAAGCTTTCTTT

V: TRBV7-9
size: .
J: TRBJ2-7
D: TRBD2
CDR3: CASSLGTSINEQYF
DNA: TGTGCCAGCAGCTTAGGGACTAGCATAAACGAGCAGTACTTC

V: TRBV7-2
size: .
J: TRBJ1-1
D: TRBD1
CDR3: CASSFRDRGTEAFF
DNA: TGTGCCAGCAGCTTCCGGGACAGGGGCACTGAAGCTTTCTTT

V: TRBV27
size: .
J: TRBJ1-6
D: .
CDR3: CASSLGGLDSPLHF
DNA: TGTGCCAGCAGTTTAGGAGGGTTGGATTCACCCCTCCACTTT

V: TRBV7-9
size: once
J: TRBJ1-2
D: .
CDR3: CASSYGDQGGYTF
DNA: TGTGCCAGCAGCTACGGGGACCAGGGAGGCTACACCTTC

V: TRBV19
size: .
J: TRBJ2-7
D: .
CDR3: CASSIGGVREQYF
DNA: TGTGCCAGTAGTATAGGTGGAGTCCGCGAGCAGTACTTC

V: TRBV12-3/TRBV12-4
size: .
J: TRBJ2-7
D: .
CDR3: CASSRDRYEQYF
DNA: TGTGCCAGCAGCCGAGACCGCTACGAGCAGTACTTC

V: TRBV30
size: .
J: TRBJ1-6
D: TRBD1
CDR3: CAWVGQGRNSPLHF
DNA: TGTGCCTGGGTTGGACAGGGGCGGAATTCACCCCTCCACTTT

V: TRBV7-9
size: .
J: TRBJ1-6
D: .
CDR3: CASSLNSGNSPLHF
DNA: TGTGCCAGCAGCTTAAACTCAGGGAATTCACCCCTCCACTTT

V: TRBV3-1/TRBV3-2
size: once
J: TRBJ2-3
D: .
CDR3: CASSQVGLPTDTQYF
DNA: TGTGCCAGCAGCCAAGTAGGGCTACCCACAGATACGCAGTATTTT

V: TRBV6-5
size: .
J: TRBJ1-4
D: TRBD1
CDR3: CASSYNRQGRGEKLFF
DNA: TGTGCCAGCAGTTACAACAGACAGGGTAGGGGTGAAAAACTGTTTTTT

V: TRBV7-9
size: .
J: TRBJ1-2
D: TRBD1
CDR3: CASSSWTGESNYGYTF
DNA: TGTGCCAGCAGCTCCTGGACAGGGGAGTCTAACTATGGCTACACCTTC

V: TRBV2
size: .
J: TRBJ2-3
D: .
CDR3: CASGTERGVTDTQYF
DNA: TGTGCCAGCGGCACAGAAAGGGGGGTCACAGATACGCAGTATTTT

V: TRBV5-1
size: .
J: TRBJ2-2
D: .
CDR3: CASSLGSDTGELFF
DNA: TGCGCCAGCAGCTTGGGGAGTGACACCGGGGAGCTGTTTTTT

V: TRBV2
size: .
J: TRBJ1-2
D: .
CDR3: CASSDSWGPKYGYTF
DNA: TGTGCCAGCAGTGACTCTTGGGGGCCGAAGTATGGCTACACCTTC

V: TRBV7-2
size: .
J: TRBJ2-3
D: TRBD1
CDR3: CASSSIAPGQGSTDTQYF
DNA: TGTGCCAGCAGCTCGATTGCACCGGGACAGGGGTCCACAGATACGCAGTATTTT

V: TRBV10-3
size: .
J: TRBJ1-2
D: TRBD1
CDR3: CAISESTGQGRYGYTF
DNA: TGTGCCATCAGTGAGTCGACAGGACAGGGGCGCTATGGCTACACCTTC

V: TRBV7-2
size: .
J: TRBJ2-1
D: .
CDR3: CASSLPGYYNEQFF
DNA: TGTGCCAGCAGCTTACCGGGTTACTACAATGAGCAGTTCTTC

V: TRBV7-2
size: .
J: TRBJ1-1
D: .
CDR3: CASSLGGFNSEAFF
DNA: TGTGCCAGCAGCTTAGGTGGGTTTAACTCCGAAGCTTTCTTT

V: TRBV28
size: .
J: TRBJ1-2
D: .
CDR3: CASSFLGDGYTF
DNA: TGTGCCAGCAGTTTCTTAGGGGATGGCTACACCTTC

V: TRBV7-2
size: .
J: TRBJ2-7
D: .
CDR3: CASSLNRVSSYEQYF
DNA: TGTGCCAGCAGCTTAAATAGGGTCTCCTCCTACGAGCAGTACTTC

V: TRBV19
size: .
J: TRBJ1-6
D: .
CDR3: CASSIGISYNSPLHF
DNA: TGTGCCAGTAGTATCGGTATCTCCTATAATTCACCCCTCCACTTT

V: TRBV18
size: .
J: TRBJ1-2
D: .
CDR3: CASSPRDPTFNYGYTF
DNA: TGTGCCAGCTCACCCCGGGACCCGACATTTAACTATGGCTACACCTTC

V: TRBV5-1
size: few
J: TRBJ1-6
D: .
CDR3: CASSLSARGGSPLHF
DNA: TGCGCCAGCAGCTTGTCTGCCAGGGGTGGTTCACCCCTCCACTTT

V: TRBV7-9
size: .
J: TRBJ2-1
D: TRBD2
CDR3: CASSPGLAGNADEQFF
DNA: TGTGCCAGCAGCCCAGGACTAGCGGGGAACGCCGATGAGCAGTTCTTC

V: TRBV5-6
size: .
J: TRBJ1-5
D: TRBD1
CDR3: CASSNGTAEPYSNQPQHF
DNA: TGTGCCAGCAGCAATGGGACAGCAGAACCTTATAGCAATCAGCCCCAGCATTTT

V: TRBV4-2
size: .
J: TRBJ1-6
D: .
CDR3: CASSQDTVDNSPLHF
DNA: TGTGCCAGCAGCCAAGATACAGTAGATAATTCACCCCTCCACTTT

V: TRBV29-1
size: .
J: TRBJ1-3
D: TRBD1
CDR3: CSAAGQVRNTIYF
DNA: TGCAGCGCAGCCGGACAGGTTCGAAACACCATATATTTT

V: TRBV11-3
size: .
J: TRBJ2-3
D: TRBD2
CDR3: CASSSRTSGYTDTQYF
DNA: TGTGCCAGCAGCTCCCGGACTAGCGGGTACACAGATACGCAGTATTTT

V: TRBV29-1
size: .
J: TRBJ2-1
D: TRBD2
CDR3: CSVCRGGSYNEQFF
DNA: TGCAGCGTCTGCCGCGGGGGCTCCTACAATGAGCAGTTCTTC

V: TRBV2
size: .
J: TRBJ2-7
D: .
CDR3: CASGHRDSYEQYF
DNA: TGTGCCAGCGGCCACAGGGATTCCTACGAGCAGTACTTC

V: TRBV7-2
size: .
J: TRBJ1-2
D: .
CDR3: CASTLQAGANYGYTF
DNA: TGTGCCAGCACCCTCCAAGCAGGAGCTAACTATGGCTACACCTTC

V: TRBV7-7
size: .
J: TRBJ2-2
D: .
CDR3: CASSRGQNTGELFF
DNA: TGTGCTAGCAGCCGGGGACAAAACACCGGGGAGCTGTTTTTT

V: TRBV10-2
size: .
J: TRBJ1-1
D: .
CDR3: CASRTAGGYTEAFF
DNA: TGCGCCAGCAGAACGGCGGGGGGCTACACTGAAGCTTTCTTT

V: TRBV5-4
size: few
J: TRBJ1-6
D: .
CDR3: CASSQQLTNFNSPLHF
DNA: TGTGCCAGCAGCCAACAGTTAACGAACTTCAATTCACCCCTCCACTTT

V: TRBV3-1/TRBV3-2
size: .
J: TRBJ1-6
D: .
CDR3: CASSPGFPYNSPLHF
DNA: TGTGCCAGCAGCCCAGGGTTTCCCTATAATTCACCCCTCCACTTT

V: TRBV27
size: .
J: TRBJ2-2
D: TRBD1
CDR3: CASSQPRDRATTGELFF
DNA: TGTGCCAGCAGTCAACCCCGGGACAGGGCGACCACCGGGGAGCTGTTTTTT

V: TRBV19
size: .
J: TRBJ1-5
D: .
CDR3: CASSLPTEGQPQHF
DNA: TGTGCCAGTAGCCTACCAACGGAGGGCCAGCCCCAGCATTTT

V: TRBV7-9
size: .
J: TRBJ1-6
D: TRBD1
CDR3: CARTDREGSPLHF
DNA: TGTGCCAGAACCGACAGGGAGGGTTCACCCCTCCACTTT

V: TRBV19
size: .
J: TRBJ1-1
D: .
CDR3: CAIDQPGHRNTEAFF
DNA: TGTGCCATTGATCAACCGGGACACCGGAACACTGAAGCTTTCTTT

V: TRBV18
size: .
J: TRBJ1-2
D: .
CDR3: CASSPRNRENYGYTF
DNA: TGTGCCAGCTCACCACGAAACAGGGAAAACTATGGCTACACCTTC

V: TRBV5-6
size: once
J: TRBJ2-7
D: TRBD2
CDR3: CASTFRGLGTGEQYF
DNA: TGTGCCAGCACCTTCAGGGGACTAGGCACAGGCGAGCAGTACTTC

V: TRBV2
size: .
J: TRBJ2-7
D: TRBD1
CDR3: CASSESTGGPYEQYF
DNA: TGTGCCAGCAGTGAATCCACAGGGGGCCCCTACGAGCAGTACTTC

V: TRBV6-5
size: .
J: TRBJ2-7
D: TRBD1
CDR3: CASSRQGPTREQYF
DNA: TGTGCCAGCAGTCGACAGGGCCCTACTCGCGAGCAGTACTTC